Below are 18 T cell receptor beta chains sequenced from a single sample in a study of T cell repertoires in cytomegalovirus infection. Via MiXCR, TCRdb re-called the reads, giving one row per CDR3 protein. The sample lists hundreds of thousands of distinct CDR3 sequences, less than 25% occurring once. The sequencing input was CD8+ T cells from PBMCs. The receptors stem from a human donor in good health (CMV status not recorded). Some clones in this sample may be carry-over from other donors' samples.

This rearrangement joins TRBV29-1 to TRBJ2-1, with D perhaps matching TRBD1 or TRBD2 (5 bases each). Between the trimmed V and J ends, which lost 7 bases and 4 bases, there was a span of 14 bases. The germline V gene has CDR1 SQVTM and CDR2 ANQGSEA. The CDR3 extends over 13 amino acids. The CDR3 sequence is CSGQRGDYNEQFF. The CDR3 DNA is TGCAGCGGGCAGCGAGGGGATTACAATGAGCAGTTCTTC.

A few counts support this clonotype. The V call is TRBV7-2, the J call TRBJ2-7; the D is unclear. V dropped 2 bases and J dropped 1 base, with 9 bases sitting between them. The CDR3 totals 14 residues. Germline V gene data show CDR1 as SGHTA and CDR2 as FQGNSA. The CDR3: CASSLKGSSYEQYV. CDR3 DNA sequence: TGTGCCAGCAGCTTAAAAGGATCTTCCTACGAGCAGTACGTC.

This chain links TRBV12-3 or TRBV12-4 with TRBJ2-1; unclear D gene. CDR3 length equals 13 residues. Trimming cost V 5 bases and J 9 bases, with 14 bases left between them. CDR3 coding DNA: TGTGCCAGCAGTCTAATCTCGGGTTCTGAGCAGTTCTTC. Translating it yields CASSLISGSEQFF.

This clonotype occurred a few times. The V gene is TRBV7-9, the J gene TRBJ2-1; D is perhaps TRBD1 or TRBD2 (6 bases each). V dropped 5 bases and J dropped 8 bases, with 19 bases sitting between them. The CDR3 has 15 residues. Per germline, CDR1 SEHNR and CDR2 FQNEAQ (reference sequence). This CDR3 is CASSAGTQGPDEQFF. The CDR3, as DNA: TGTGCCAGCAGCGCGGGGACGCAGGGGCCGGATGAGCAGTTCTTC.

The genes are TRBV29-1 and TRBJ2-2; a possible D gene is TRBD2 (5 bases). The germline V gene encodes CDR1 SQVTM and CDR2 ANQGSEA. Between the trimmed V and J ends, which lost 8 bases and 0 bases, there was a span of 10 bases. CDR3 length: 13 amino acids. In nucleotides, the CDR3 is TGCAGCTTCGGGGTCGCGAACACCGGGGAGCTGTTTTTT. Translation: CSFGVANTGELFF.

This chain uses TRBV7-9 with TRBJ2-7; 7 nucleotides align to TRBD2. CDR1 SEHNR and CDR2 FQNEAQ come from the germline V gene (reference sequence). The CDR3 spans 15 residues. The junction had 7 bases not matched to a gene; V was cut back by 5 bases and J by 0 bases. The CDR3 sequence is CASSPRGGSSYEQYF. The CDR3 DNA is TGTGCCAGCAGCCCAAGGGGCGGGAGCTCCTACGAGCAGTACTTC.

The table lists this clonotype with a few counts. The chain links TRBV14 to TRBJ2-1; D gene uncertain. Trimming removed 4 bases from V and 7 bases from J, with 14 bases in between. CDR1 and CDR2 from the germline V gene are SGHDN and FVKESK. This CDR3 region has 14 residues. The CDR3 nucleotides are TGTGCCAGCAGCCCCCCTACGTCTGGGAATGAGCAGTTCTTC. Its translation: CASSPPTSGNEQFF.

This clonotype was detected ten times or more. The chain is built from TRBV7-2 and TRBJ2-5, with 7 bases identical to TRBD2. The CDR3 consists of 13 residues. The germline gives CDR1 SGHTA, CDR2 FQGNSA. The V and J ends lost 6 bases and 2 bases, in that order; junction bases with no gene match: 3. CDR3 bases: TGTGCCAGCAGGGGAGCGGGGCAAGAGACCCAGTACTTC. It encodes CASRGAGQETQYF.

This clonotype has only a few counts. The CDR3: CASSQDWGPSQPQHF. The CDR3 nucleotides are TGCGCCAGCAGCCAAGACTGGGGTCCGTCTCAGCCCCAGCATTTT. This chain links TRBV4-3 with TRBJ1-5; no firm D call. V was trimmed by 0 bases and J by 6 bases, leaving 12 bases between them. Germline lookup yields CDR1 LGHNA and CDR2 YSLEER. The CDR3 consists of 15 residues.

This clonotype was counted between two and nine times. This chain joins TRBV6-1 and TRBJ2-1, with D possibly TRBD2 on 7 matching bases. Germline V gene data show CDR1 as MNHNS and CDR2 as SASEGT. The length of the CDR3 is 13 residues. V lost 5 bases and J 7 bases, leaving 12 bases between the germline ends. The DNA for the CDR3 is TGTGCCAGCAGTAGGGGGGGTTGGAATGAGCAGTTCTTC. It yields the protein CASSRGGWNEQFF.

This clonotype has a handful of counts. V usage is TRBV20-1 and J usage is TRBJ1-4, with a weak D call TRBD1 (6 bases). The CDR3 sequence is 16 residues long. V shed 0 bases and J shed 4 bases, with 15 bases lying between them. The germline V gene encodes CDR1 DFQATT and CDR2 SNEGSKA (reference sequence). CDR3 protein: CSARDLEGDLNEKLFF. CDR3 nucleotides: TGCAGTGCTAGAGATCTTGAGGGGGATCTTAATGAAAAACTGTTTTTT.

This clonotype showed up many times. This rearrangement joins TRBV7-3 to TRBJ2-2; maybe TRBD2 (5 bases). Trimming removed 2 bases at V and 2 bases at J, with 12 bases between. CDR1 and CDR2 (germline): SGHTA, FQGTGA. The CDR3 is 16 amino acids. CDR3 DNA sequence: TGTGCCAGCAGCTTATTTGGAGGACCCAACACCGGGGAGCTGTTTTTT. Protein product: CASSLFGGPNTGELFF.

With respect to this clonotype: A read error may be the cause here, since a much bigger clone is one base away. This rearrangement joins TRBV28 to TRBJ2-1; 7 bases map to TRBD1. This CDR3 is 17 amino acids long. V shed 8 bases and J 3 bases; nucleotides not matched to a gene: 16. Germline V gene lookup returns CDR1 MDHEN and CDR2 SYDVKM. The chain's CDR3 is CASSAQGSPFYYNEQFF. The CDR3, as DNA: TGTGCCAGCTCAGCACAGGGGTCCCCTTTTTACTACAATGAGCAGTTCTTC.

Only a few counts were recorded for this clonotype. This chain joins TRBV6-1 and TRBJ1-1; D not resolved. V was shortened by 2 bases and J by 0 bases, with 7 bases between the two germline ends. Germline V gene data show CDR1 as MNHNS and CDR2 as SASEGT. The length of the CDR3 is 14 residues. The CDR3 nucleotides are TGTGCCAGCAGTGAAACAGCTATGAACACTGAAGCTTTCTTT. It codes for CASSETAMNTEAFF.

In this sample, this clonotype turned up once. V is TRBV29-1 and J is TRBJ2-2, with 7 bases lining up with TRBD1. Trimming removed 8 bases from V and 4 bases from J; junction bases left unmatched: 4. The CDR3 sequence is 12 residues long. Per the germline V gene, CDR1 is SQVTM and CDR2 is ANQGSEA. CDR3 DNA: TGCAGCACGACAGGGCGCACCGGGGAGCTGTTTTTT. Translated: CSTTGRTGELFF.

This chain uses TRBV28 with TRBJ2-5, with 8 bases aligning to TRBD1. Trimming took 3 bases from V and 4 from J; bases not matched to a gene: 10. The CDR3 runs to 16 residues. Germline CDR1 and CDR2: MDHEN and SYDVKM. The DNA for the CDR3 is TGTGCCAGCAGTTTCGGGGCAGGGGGCCGTAGAGAGACCCAGTACTTC. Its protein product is CASSFGAGGRRETQYF.

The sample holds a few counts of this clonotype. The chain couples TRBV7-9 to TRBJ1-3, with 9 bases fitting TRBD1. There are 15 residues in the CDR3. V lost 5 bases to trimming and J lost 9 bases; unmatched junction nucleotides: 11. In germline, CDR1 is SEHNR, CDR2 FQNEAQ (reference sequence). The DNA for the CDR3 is TGTGCCAGCAGCCTCCGGACAGGGGATCCGTCCACCATATATTTT. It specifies CASSLRTGDPSTIYF.

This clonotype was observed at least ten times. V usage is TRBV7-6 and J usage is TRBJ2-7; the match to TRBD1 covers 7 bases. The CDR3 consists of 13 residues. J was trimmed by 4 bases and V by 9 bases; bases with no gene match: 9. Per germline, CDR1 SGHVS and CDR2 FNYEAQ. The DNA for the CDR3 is TGTGCCAGTTCCGACAGGGAAGGGTACGAGCAGTACGTC. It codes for CASSDREGYEQYV.